This T cell receptor (beta chain) was recovered during a study of blood T cell repertoires in COVID-19. Overall study context: Donors in the United States, Italy and Spain gave samples during acute or convalescent COVID-19.

Trimming took 3 bases from V and 4 from J; bases not matched to a gene: 11. In germline, CDR1 is LNHDA, CDR2 SQIVND (reference sequence). The CDR3 consists of 17 residues. Study processing details: Quantification of nucleated cells was approximated via reference gene primer amplification. The table came from immunoSEQ multiplex PCR; TCRdb's copy has only in-frame clones and leaves some out. The D gene and trimming were derived from the DNA, and the V and J assignments and clone size from that table. The profile shows about 190,000 clones, 70% to 90% of them singletons. The gene calls are TRBV19 and TRBJ2-3; 9 bases are a match to TRBD2. The receptor's source is a man younger than 45 with acute or convalescent COVID-19. Input material: peripheral blood. CDR3 sequence: CASSMWRGGQGPDTQYF. CDR3 sequence (DNA): TGTGCCAGTAGTATGTGGCGGGGGGGCCAAGGTCCAGATACGCAGTATTTT. Combining the CDR3 with reference TRBV19 and TRBJ2-3 gives the whole variable domain DGGITQSPKYLFRKEGQNVTLSCEQNLNHDAMYWYRQDPGQGLRLIYYSQIVNDFQKGDIAEGYSVSREKKESFPLTVTSAQKNPTAFYLCASSMWRGGQGPDTQYFGPGTRLTVL.